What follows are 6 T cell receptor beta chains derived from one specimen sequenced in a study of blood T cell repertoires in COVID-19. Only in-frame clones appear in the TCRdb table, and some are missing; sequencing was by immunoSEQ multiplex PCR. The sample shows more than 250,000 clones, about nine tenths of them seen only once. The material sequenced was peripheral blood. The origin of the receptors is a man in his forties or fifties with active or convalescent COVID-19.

CDR3 DNA: TGCGCCAGCAGCTTGGGGGAGGGCGGTACCTACGAGCAGTACTTC. Encoded protein: CASSLGEGGTYEQYF. The chain carries TRBV5-1 and TRBJ2-7; 7 bases align to TRBD2. CDR3 length: 15 residues. V was pared by 0 bases and J by 2 bases, with 5 bases of the junction left unmatched. Germline CDR1 is SGHRS and CDR2 is YFSETQ. Filled out from reference TRBV5-1 and TRBJ2-7, the complete variable domain reads KAGVTQTPRYLIKTRGQQVTLSCSPISGHRSVSWYQQTPGQGLQFLFEYFSETQRNKGNFPGRFSGRQFSNSRSEMNVSTLELGDSALYLCASSLGEGGTYEQYFGPGTRLTVT.

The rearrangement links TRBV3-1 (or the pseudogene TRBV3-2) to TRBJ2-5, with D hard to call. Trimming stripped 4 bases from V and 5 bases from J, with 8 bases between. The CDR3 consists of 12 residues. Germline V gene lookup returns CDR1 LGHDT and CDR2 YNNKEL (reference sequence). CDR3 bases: TGTGCCAGCAGCCCACTTAGCGAGACCCAGTACTTC. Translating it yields CASSPLSETQYF.

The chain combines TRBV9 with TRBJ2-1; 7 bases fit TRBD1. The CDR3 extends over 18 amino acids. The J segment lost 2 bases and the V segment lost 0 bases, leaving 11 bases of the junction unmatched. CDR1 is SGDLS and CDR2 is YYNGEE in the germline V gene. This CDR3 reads CASSVAFGRQGAYNEQFF. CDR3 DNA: TGTGCCAGCAGCGTAGCCTTCGGCCGGCAGGGGGCCTACAATGAGCAGTTCTTC.

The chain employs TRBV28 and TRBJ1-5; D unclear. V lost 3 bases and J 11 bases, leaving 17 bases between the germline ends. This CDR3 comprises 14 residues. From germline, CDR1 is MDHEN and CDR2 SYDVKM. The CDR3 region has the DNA TGTGCCAGCAGTTTGAGACCCGGACTATCGGCCCAGCATTTT. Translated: CASSLRPGLSAQHF.

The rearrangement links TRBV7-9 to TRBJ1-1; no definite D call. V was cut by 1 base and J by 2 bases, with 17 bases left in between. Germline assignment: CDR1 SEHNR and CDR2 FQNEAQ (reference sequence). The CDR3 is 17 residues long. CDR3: CASSLGGMRGFNTEAFF. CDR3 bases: TGTGCCAGCAGCTTAGGAGGAATGCGGGGATTTAACACTGAAGCTTTCTTT.

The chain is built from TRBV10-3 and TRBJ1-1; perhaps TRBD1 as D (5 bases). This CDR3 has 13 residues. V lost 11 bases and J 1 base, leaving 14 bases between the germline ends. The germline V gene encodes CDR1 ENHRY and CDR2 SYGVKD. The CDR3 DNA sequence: TGTGCCTGTTCACAGGCCCCGAACACTGAAGCTTTCTTT. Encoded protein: CACSQAPNTEAFF.